This entry describes one TCR beta chain. This clonotype showed up many times. This clone's antigen is unknown. The input lacks base qualities; no much larger clone sits a single base away. The data derive from a study of read filtering for tumor transcriptome and immune sequencing (TCRdb year 2020). Regarding the research as a whole: The cohort was composed of 16 to 20 male and some 15 female patients, with a mean age of approximately 70 years and an age range of roughly 45 to 85. By revised international staging, eight or nine patients were R-ISS I, some 17 were R-ISS II and about seven were R-ISS III. After DNase treatment, whole-transcriptome libraries were prepared using the TruSeq RNA Access Library Prep Kit. TCR-region mapped reads per sample ranged from about 4 to 11 million with IR-seq versus only roughly 75 to 1273 with RNA-seq. Using the same bone marrow samples, the study ran both targeted immune repertoire sequencing and bulk whole-transcriptome sequencing and then compared the TCR repertoires from each method. One main goal was a read-filtering strategy for immune repertoire data, in particular deciding whether clonotypes backed by only one read should be removed. Here is what the overall study found, with its caveats: The sorted CD138-negative fraction was composed of a mixed bone marrow immune population rather than of purified T cells. IR-seq captured clonotypes at much higher depth and more reliably than RNA-seq, and smaller IR-seq throughput sufficed to identify most shared clonotypes. The correlation between IR-seq and RNA-seq shared clonotype proportions was increased by removal of single-read clonotypes. In IR-seq, around 85% of clonotypes but approximately 3.6% of total reads were represented by single-read clonotypes, whereas in RNA-seq, 65% to 75% of clonotypes and around 47% of reads were represented by single-read clonotypes.

Per the germline V gene (reference sequence), DFQATT is the CDR1 and SNEGSKA is the CDR2. Inclusive of the bounding cysteine and phenylalanine, the CDR3 is 13 residues long. Left in the record is the CDR3 DNA by itself, 39 bases read in frame from the first base. Germline trimming: 5 bases from V, 4 bases from J; junction bases outside gene matches: 6. Each patient had bone marrow sampled at the time of active disease. Ficoll-Hypaque density gradient centrifugation was used to isolate bone marrow mononuclear cells. Myeloma plasma cells were removed and CD138-negative cells were collected by negative selection after labeling with CD138 magnetic microbeads on a MACS separator. Flow cytometry with CD138 antibodies on an Attune NxT was used to check how pure the isolated cells were. Total RNA was extracted using TRIzol reagent and was quantified on a NanoDrop spectrophotometer. For each patient, paired RNA-seq and IR-seq were run on the CD138-negative bone marrow sample from that patient.

Starting from about 400 ng RNA, TCR libraries were constructed with the Immunoverse kit using molecular barcoded adaptors that cover the alpha/delta and beta/gamma chains. TCR library preparation was performed with the same RNA that was used for transcriptome sequencing. An Illumina HiSeq 4000 with 2 x 150 cycles was used to sequence the TCR libraries. The paper's processing steps were these. Using MiXCR, which included quality filtering and error correction, TCR reads were aligned to human V, D, J and C references and then assembled into CDR3 clonotypes. Clonotype counts and gene usage diversity were analyzed with the tcR package in R. Raw mapping reads were checked after the RNA-seq reads had been mapped by STAR aligner version 2.5.3a onto the human GRCh37 genome. To test the effect of sequencing depth on detected clonotypes, IR-seq fastq files were randomly downsampled using Seqtk 1.3. TCRdb passed the public sequencing reads through fastp at Q25 and MiXCR, retaining productive beta sequences. Each entry is one CDR3 protein sequence, shown with its most common DNA and genes. The V and J calls, along with clone size, are taken from TCRdb and not from the paper's own processing. This sample comprises some 80,000 distinct CDR3 sequences, about 12% of them detected only once. 15% of the sample is in the top ten clones.

The sequence joins TRBV20-1 to TRBJ2-7, with 9 bases matching TRBD1. The source is a donor at least 40 years old with multiple myeloma. Material for sequencing was a population of CD138-negative cells sorted from bone marrow. The sample's cell subset or site label is to be understood as: bone marrow mononuclear cells depleted of CD138+ plasma/myeloma cells by negative magnetic selection. The DNA is TGCAGTGCTCTAGACAGGGGGTTGTACGAGCAGTACTTC. The resulting protein is CSALDRGLYEQYF.